These 25 T cell receptor beta chains share one sample of origin, sequenced in a study of technical replicates of blood from a handful of donors. Clones were read by immunoSEQ multiplex PCR, and TCRdb kept only the in-frame ones, dropping some. The repertoire holds approximately 94,000 clones, with less than 96% as singletons. Sequenced material: T cells isolated from PBMCs. The receptor source for this set is a human donor in good health.

V usage is TRBV28 and J usage is TRBJ1-5; D remains ambiguous. CDR3 length: 12 amino acids. Trimming pared 7 bases from V and 3 bases from J, leaving 7 bases between. CDR1 is MDHEN, CDR2 SYDVKM, per germline. The CDR3 here is CASMGDNQPQHF. CDR3 DNA sequence: TGTGCCAGCATGGGCGACAATCAGCCCCAGCATTTT.

The chain is built from TRBV25-1 and TRBJ2-1, with D maybe TRBD1 (6 bases). Germline V gives CDR1 MGHDK, CDR2 SYGVNS. V was trimmed by 5 bases and J by 4 bases, leaving 12 bases between them. This CDR3 has 14 residues. The CDR3 protein is CASSIQGLYNEQFF. DNA of the CDR3: TGTGCCAGCAGTATACAGGGTCTGTACAATGAGCAGTTCTTC. The variable domain in full, with the rest retrieved from reference TRBV25-1 and TRBJ2-1, is EADIYQTPRYLVIGTGKKITLECSQTMGHDKMYWYQQDPGMELHLIHYSYGVNSTEKGDLSSESTVSRIRTEHFPLTLESARPSHTSQYLCASSIQGLYNEQFFGPGTRLTVL.

J is TRBJ2-2 and V is TRBV10-2; D is uncertain. V shed 6 bases and J shed 2 bases, with 19 bases lying between them. Per germline, CDR1 WSHSY and CDR2 SAAADI. The CDR3 has 17 amino acids. In DNA form, the CDR3 reads TGCGCCAGCAGAGAAGACTCATTACTGGTAAACACCGGGGAGCTGTTTTTT. As protein: CASREDSLLVNTGELFF.

The chain employs TRBV18 and TRBJ1-1; TRBD1 matches at 8 bases. Germline V gene lookup returns CDR1 KGHSH and CDR2 LQKENI. V dropped 6 bases and J dropped 4; count of bases not matched to a gene: 10. The CDR3 length is 15 residues. The CDR3 reads CASSPQTGAGTEAFF. DNA for the CDR3: TGTGCCAGCTCCCCTCAGACAGGGGCAGGCACTGAAGCTTTCTTT.

V usage is TRBV2 and J usage is TRBJ1-2, with unresolved D. Germline assignment: CDR1 SNHLY and CDR2 FYNNEI. V shed 7 bases and J shed 3 bases, with 9 bases lying between them. CDR3 length: 12 residues. CDR3 sequence: CASKEGYYGYTF. The DNA for the CDR3 is TGTGCCAGCAAGGAGGGATACTATGGCTACACCTTC.

This chain joins TRBV5-1 and TRBJ2-3; TRBD2 aligns across 7 bases. Trimming removed 3 bases from V and 5 bases from J; junction bases left unmatched: 6. Germline-derived CDR1 and CDR2 are SGHRS and YFSETQ. The CDR3 spans 14 residues. Written as DNA, the CDR3 is TGCGCCAGCAGCTACTCAAGCGGGAAAGATACGCAGTATTTT. Translated, it gives CASSYSSGKDTQYF.

The chain has TRBV9 and TRBJ2-1; 11 nucleotides align to TRBD2. The V and J ends lost 4 bases and 8 bases, in that order; junction bases with no gene match: 8. The germline CDR1 and CDR2 sequences are SGDLS and YYNGEE. The CDR3 is made up of 15 amino acids. The CDR3 DNA follows: TGTGCCAGCAGCTTTAGCGGGAGGGCCGTGGATGAGCAGTTCTTC. Amino acid sequence: CASSFSGRAVDEQFF. Filled out from reference TRBV9 and TRBJ2-1, the complete variable domain reads DSGVTQTPKHLITATGQRVTLRCSPRSGDLSVYWYQQSLDQGLQFLIQYYNGEERAKGNILERFSAQQFPDLHSELNLSSLELGDSALYFCASSFSGRAVDEQFFGPGTRLTVL.

The rearrangement uses TRBV6-1 and TRBJ1-4, with 7 bases identical to TRBD1. Germline V gives CDR1 MNHNS, CDR2 SASEGT. CDR3 length: 15 amino acids. The V and J ends lost 4 bases and 3 bases, in that order; junction bases with no gene match: 5. DNA of the CDR3: TGTGCCAGCAGTGCCCACAGGGGCTCTAATGAAAAACTGTTTTTT. This sequence encodes CASSAHRGSNEKLFF.

The CDR3 DNA reads TGTGCCAGCAGTTTACTTGGGACAGGGGAGGGCGAGCAGTACTTC. Protein product: CASSLLGTGEGEQYF. The chain uses TRBV27 and TRBJ2-7, with 10 bases identical to TRBD1. This CDR3 is built from 15 residues. Trimming at V came to 2 bases and at J to 6 bases, leaving 7 bases not matched to a gene. Germline assignment: CDR1 MNHEY and CDR2 SMNVEV (reference sequence).

This chain connects TRBV2 to TRBJ2-1; D possibly corresponds to TRBD1 (5 bases). The CDR3 runs 17 residues. V lost 4 bases and J lost 1, with 17 bases in between. In germline, CDR1 is SNHLY, CDR2 FYNNEI. In DNA, the CDR3 is TGTGCCAGCAGTGGACCCACAGGTAAGGGGTCCTACAATGAGCAGTTCTTC. This sequence encodes CASSGPTGKGSYNEQFF. Filled out from reference TRBV2 and TRBJ2-1, the complete variable domain reads EPEVTQTPSHQVTQMGQEVILRCVPISNHLYFYWYRQILGQKVEFLVSFYNNEISEKSEIFDDQFSVERPDGSNFTLKIRSTKLEDSAMYFCASSGPTGKGSYNEQFFGPGTRLTVL.

The genes are TRBV5-1 and TRBJ2-7; the D gene is possibly TRBD2 (6 bases). The CDR3 extends over 14 amino acids. Trimming took off 0 bases at V and 3 bases at J, with 10 bases between the two ends. The germline V gene has CDR1 SGHRS and CDR2 YFSETQ. CDR3 protein: CASSLAGTGYEQYF. CDR3 DNA: TGCGCCAGCAGCTTGGCCGGGACTGGCTACGAGCAGTACTTC.

J is TRBJ2-3 and V is TRBV2; TRBD2 aligns across 10 bases. The V gene's germline CDR1 is SNHLY and CDR2 FYNNEI. Trimming at V came to 8 bases and at J to 0 bases, leaving 8 bases not matched to a gene. This CDR3 comprises 16 residues. The CDR3 is CASGEREGPSTDTQYF. Here the CDR3 DNA reads TGTGCCAGCGGCGAGCGGGAGGGCCCTAGCACAGATACGCAGTATTTT.

This sequence joins TRBV7-9 and TRBJ2-3; D is ambiguous. The V and J ends lost 6 bases and 3 bases respectively, with 4 bases between them. The CDR3 covers 11 residues. Germline V gives CDR1 SEHNR, CDR2 FQNEAQ (reference sequence). CDR3 bases: TGTGCCAGCAGTCCTACAGATACGCAGTATTTT. As protein: CASSPTDTQYF.

This clone was seen just once. The genes are TRBV28 and TRBJ1-2; D gene unclear. Germline CDR1 reads MDHEN; CDR2 reads SYDVKM. The ends were cut back, 1 base at V and 5 bases at J, with 8 bases in the middle. This CDR3 is 13 amino acids long. The chain's CDR3 is CASSLSVLYGYTF. In DNA, the CDR3 is TGTGCCAGCAGTTTATCAGTCCTTTATGGCTACACCTTC.

The chain is built from TRBV5-1 and TRBJ2-1; the D is unclear. In germline, CDR1 is SGHRS, CDR2 YFSETQ. V shed 2 bases and J shed 6 bases, with 15 bases lying between them. The CDR3 contains 15 residues. This CDR3 reads CASSFSLESSNEQFF. The DNA for the CDR3 is TGCGCCAGCAGCTTCAGCCTGGAGTCGAGCAATGAGCAGTTCTTC.

This clone has just a few counts. V gene TRBV6-6 combines with J gene TRBJ1-1; maybe TRBD1 (6 bases). CDR1 and CDR2 from the germline V gene are MNHNY and SVGAGI (reference sequence). V was clipped by 0 bases and J by 5 bases, with 16 bases between them. The CDR3 sequence is 16 residues long. CDR3 DNA: TGTGCCAGCAGTTACTCTAGTTCCAGGGGCCTTACTGAAGCTTTCTTT. Residues: CASSYSSSRGLTEAFF.

The chain links TRBV12-1 to TRBJ2-2; the D call in the table, TRBD1, was not verified against the DNA. TRBV12-1 is deemed a pseudogene. The length of the CDR3 is 19 residues. CDR3 sequence (DNA): TGTGCCAGCACCTTTTTTTTAAGTTGTGCAGGAAGCAACACCGGGGAGCTGTTTTTT. Its protein is CASTFFLSCAGSNTGELFF.

The chain joins TRBV7-9 to TRBJ2-3; the match to TRBD2 covers 10 bases. V lost 5 bases, J lost 1 base, and 3 bases stayed unmatched. Germline V lookup: CDR1 SEHNR, CDR2 FQNEAQ (reference sequence). The CDR3 loop spans 15 amino acids. The CDR3 is CASSLLAGGTDTQYF. The DNA of the CDR3 is TGTGCCAGCAGCCTTCTAGCGGGAGGCACAGATACGCAGTATTTT.

This clone came up a few times. The V and J genes are TRBV28 and TRBJ2-7; 8 bases agree with TRBD1. Trimming took 5 bases from V and 3 from J; bases not matched to a gene: 9. Germline V CDR1 and CDR2: MDHEN, SYDVKM. The CDR3 is made up of 15 amino acids. The CDR3 protein is CASSTTGTGYYEQYF. Here the CDR3 DNA reads TGTGCCAGCAGTACTACCGGGACAGGATACTACGAGCAGTACTTC.

This clone was counted once. The J gene is TRBJ2-7, the V gene TRBV10-3; TRBD2 matches 13 bases. The CDR3 contains 13 residues. Germline CDR1 ENHRY, CDR2 SYGVKD. Trimming cost V 9 bases and J 4 bases; bases outside gene matches: 3. CDR3 in DNA: TGTGCCATAGGGACTAGCGGGGAGTACGAGCAGTACTTC. Translation gives CAIGTSGEYEQYF.

CDR3 DNA: TGTGCCAGCAGTGGGTGGAGCTCCTACAATGAGCAGTTCTTC. Translation: CASSGWSSYNEQFF. This chain uses TRBV2 with TRBJ2-1, with D unclear. This CDR3 comprises 14 residues. In germline, CDR1 is SNHLY, CDR2 FYNNEI. The V gene lost 4 bases and the J gene lost 0 bases, with 7 bases spanning the gap.

The sample holds one count of this clone. V usage is TRBV5-4 and J usage is TRBJ2-6; D is unresolved. V lost 3 bases, J lost 2 bases, and 6 bases lay in between. This CDR3 is 14 amino acids long. Germline V gene sequence: CDR1 SGHNT, CDR2 YYREEE (reference sequence). Written as DNA, the CDR3 is TGTGCCAGCAGCTACAATCCTGGGGCCAACGTCCTGACTTTC. Translating gives CASSYNPGANVLTF.

This chain uses TRBV4-1 with TRBJ2-2, with 8 bases aligning to TRBD2. V gave up 3 bases and J gave up 3 bases; unmatched junction bases: 9. Germline V gene lookup returns CDR1 MGHRA and CDR2 YSYEKL. The CDR3 has 17 amino acids. CDR3 coding DNA: TGCGCCAGCAGCCAGTTCCGGCTAGCGGGCCACACCGGGGAGCTGTTTTTT. Amino acid sequence: CASSQFRLAGHTGELFF.

This clone was observed a single time. The chain is built from TRBV27 and TRBJ2-2; possible D gene TRBD1, 6 bases. With 6 bases removed from V and 6 bases from J, the gap between germline ends came to 20 bases. In germline, CDR1 is MNHEY, CDR2 SMNVEV (reference sequence). CDR3 size: 16 residues. The CDR3: CASSTRPGQVPGELFF. Here the CDR3 DNA reads TGTGCCAGCAGCACACGGCCGGGACAAGTCCCCGGGGAGCTGTTTTTT.

This clone was seen a single time. The chain is built from TRBV5-1 and TRBJ2-7; the match to TRBD2 covers 14 bases. Germline CDR1 and CDR2: SGHRS and YFSETQ. V was clipped by 4 bases and J by 7 bases; unmatched bases: 10. This CDR3 has 16 amino acids. The chain's CDR3 is CASSAGGTSGSSEQYF. The CDR3 nucleotides are TGCGCCAGCAGCGCTGGGGGGACTAGCGGGAGCTCGGAGCAGTACTTC.